Listed here is a single T cell receptor beta chain. Its antigen is currently unknown. This specimen belongs to a study of T cells in Graves' hyperthyroidism and ophthalmopathy. It was uncontrolled infection, other autoimmune disease, pregnancy or lactation that excluded patients. The V end lost 4 bases, the J end lost 7 bases, and 16 bases lay between the germline ends. CDR1 is SQVTM and CDR2 is ANQGSEA in the germline V gene. The CDR3 has 13 amino acids. There were TCR beta CDR3 regions amplified from RNA transcripts. When the TCR CDR3 underwent first-round RT-PCR, the HTBI primer set was used. From the multiplex PCR reads, TCRdb called clonotypes with MiXCR, one entry per CDR3 protein. This table holds 550,000 to 700,000 distinct CDR3 sequences, roughly 50% found once. Study-wide points: From stable hyperthyroidism, ophthalmopathy was set apart by a 13 V-J model. Most thyroid clonotypes that were expanded above 0.001 also turned up in blood. Prediction of ophthalmopathy progression came a median approximately 7 months pre-onset.

The source of this sequence is an adult woman with Graves' disease, either hyperthyroidism or ophthalmopathy (not recorded which). The chain joins TRBV29-1 to TRBJ2-5, with D perhaps matching TRBD1 (5 bases). Sequences were obtained from peripheral blood or thyroid tissue (not recorded which). The chain's CDR3 is CSVVERQSRTQYF. DNA for the CDR3: TGCAGCGTTGTAGAACGACAGTCGAGGACCCAGTACTTC.